This entry lists 27 T cell receptor beta chains sequenced from one sample in a study of cytomegalovirus exposure and HLA in healthy donors. Primers for the PCR totalled 60 Vbeta and 13 Jbeta. Generated by immunoSEQ multiplex PCR, the TCRdb table keeps only in-frame clones and is missing some. This table has some 100,000 clones, 65% to 85% appearing once. The specimen sequenced was PBMCs. All receptors come from a man aged 45-65 years in good health and CMV-seronegative.

The genes are TRBV19 and TRBJ2-5; 10 bases fit TRBD2. Germline CDR1 is LNHDA and CDR2 is SQIVND (reference sequence). This CDR3 is 15 amino acids long. J was trimmed by 5 bases and V by 7 bases; bases with no gene match: 10. This CDR3 reads CASTRPGLARETQYF. The CDR3 nucleotides read TGTGCCAGTACTCGGCCGGGACTAGCGAGGGAGACCCAGTACTTC.

A single count supports this clone. The rearrangement joins TRBV4-1 to TRBJ1-2; D not certain. V gave up 4 bases and J gave up 4 bases, with 16 bases separating them. The CDR3 has 15 residues. The V gene's germline CDR1 is MGHRA and CDR2 YSYEKL. CDR3 in DNA: TGCGCCAGCAGCCCCCGCCTAGTAGCTCTCTATGGCTACACCTTC. Protein product: CASSPRLVALYGYTF.

This clone has more than one count but fewer than ten. This chain links TRBV5-4 with TRBJ2-5; D unresolved. CDR3 size: 14 residues. V was trimmed by 0 bases and J by 1 base, leaving 7 bases between them. CDR1 is SGHNT, CDR2 YYREEE, per germline (reference sequence). The CDR3 sequence: CASSLELTQETQYF. DNA of the CDR3: TGTGCCAGCAGCTTGGAACTTACCCAAGAGACCCAGTACTTC.

The chain has TRBV6-1 and TRBJ1-3; D uncertain. This CDR3 is built from 14 residues. V was trimmed by 2 bases and J by 0 bases, leaving 5 bases between them. Per germline, CDR1 MNHNS and CDR2 SASEGT. This CDR3 reads CASSERGSGNTIYF. The CDR3 DNA follows: TGTGCCAGCAGTGAACGGGGCTCTGGAAACACCATATATTTT.

This clone was seen a handful of times. This chain joins TRBV18 and TRBJ2-7, with 10 bases fitting TRBD1. V was pared by 3 bases and J by 6 bases, with 5 bases of the junction left unmatched. The germline V gene encodes CDR1 KGHSH and CDR2 LQKENI. The CDR3 sequence is 14 residues long. This chain's CDR3 is CASSPGQGNGEQYF. CDR3 DNA: TGTGCCAGCTCACCGGGACAGGGGAACGGCGAGCAGTACTTC.

This sequence joins TRBV5-1 and TRBJ2-7, with D possibly matching TRBD1 (7 bases). Looked up from germline, CDR1 is SGHRS and CDR2 is YFSETQ. This CDR3 region has 15 residues. The germline V and J ends were trimmed by 1 base and 1 base, with 12 bases remaining between them. In DNA form, the CDR3 reads TGCGCCAGCAGCTTGCAGGGGGGCCCTTCCTACGAGCAGTACTTC. It translates to CASSLQGGPSYEQYF.

V is TRBV30 and J is TRBJ2-2; no definite D call. Per the germline V gene, CDR1 is GTSNPN and CDR2 is SVGIG (reference sequence). The V end was cut by 4 bases, the J end by 7 bases, with 7 bases between. This CDR3 contains 11 residues. In DNA form, the CDR3 reads TGTGCCTGGAATTCCTACGGGGAGCTGTTTTTT. Translating gives CAWNSYGELFF.

The gene calls are TRBV6-5 and TRBJ2-2; possibly TRBD2 for D (6 bases). With 3 bases removed from V and 3 bases from J, the gap between germline ends came to 11 bases. The germline V gene has CDR1 MNHEY and CDR2 SVGAGI. CDR3 length: 15 residues. The CDR3 bases are TGTGCCAGCAGTTATCGGCGGGGAGACACCGGGGAGCTGTTTTTT. It specifies CASSYRRGDTGELFF.

There are a few counts of this clone. This rearrangement joins TRBV20-1 to TRBJ1-1, with D maybe TRBD1 (6 bases). This CDR3 has 11 residues. Germline V gene lookup returns CDR1 DFQATT and CDR2 SNEGSKA (reference sequence). V lost 0 bases, J lost 11 bases, and 10 bases lay in between. This chain's CDR3 is CSARDRGEAFF. DNA of the CDR3: TGCAGTGCTAGAGACAGGGGAGAGGCTTTCTTT.

The rearrangement links TRBV6-5 to TRBJ2-1; 8 bases are a match to TRBD2. Trimming cost V 8 bases and J 12 bases; bases outside gene matches: 15. Germline V lookup: CDR1 MNHEY, CDR2 SVGAGI. The CDR3 spans 14 residues. DNA for the CDR3: TGTGCCAGCTTGGGTTTAGGTCGGGGGGGACGGCAGTTCTTC. Translated: CASLGLGRGGRQFF.

The chain uses TRBV6-1 and TRBJ2-7; tentative D call: TRBD2 (5 bases). The V end lost 7 bases, the J end lost 5 bases, and 9 bases lay between the germline ends. The CDR3 runs 11 residues. CDR1 and CDR2 from the germline V gene are MNHNS and SASEGT. CDR3 in DNA: TGTGCCAGCACCCTCGGGGACGAGCAGTACTTC. Protein product: CASTLGDEQYF.

The chain joins TRBV6-5 to TRBJ2-7, with 8 bases matching TRBD1. This CDR3 region has 10 residues. Trimming at V came to 9 bases and at J to 5 bases, leaving 0 bases not matched to a gene. The germline CDR1 and CDR2 sequences are MNHEY and SVGAGI. The CDR3 here is CARTGDEQYF. The CDR3 DNA sequence: TGTGCCAGGACAGGGGACGAGCAGTACTTC.

The V gene is TRBV2, the J gene TRBJ2-7; D might be TRBD2 (5 bases). V lost 3 bases and J 6 bases, leaving 9 bases between the germline ends. Looked up from germline, CDR1 is SNHLY and CDR2 is FYNNEI. The CDR3 has 12 residues. The CDR3 region is CASSDMAGEQYF. CDR3 coding DNA: TGTGCCAGCAGTGATATGGCGGGCGAGCAGTACTTC.

The chain links TRBV27 to TRBJ1-2; 8 bases map to TRBD1. Losses at the gene ends were 4 bases for V and 8 bases for J; bases not matched to a gene: 15. CDR1 is MNHEY and CDR2 is SMNVEV in the germline V gene (reference sequence). CDR3 length: 16 amino acids. This chain's CDR3 is CASSSPDRGRGEGYTF. In DNA, the CDR3 is TGTGCCAGCAGTTCCCCCGACAGGGGAAGAGGTGAGGGCTACACCTTC.

The chain employs TRBV27 and TRBJ1-2; D gene uncertain. V lost 2 bases to trimming and J lost 4 bases, with 11 bases between them. CDR1 is MNHEY, CDR2 SMNVEV, per germline (reference sequence). The CDR3 is 14 residues long. CDR3 coding DNA: TGTGCCAGCAGTTTAAGGTCCGACTTCTATGGCTACACCTTC. As protein: CASSLRSDFYGYTF.

Remarks on this clone: The sample carries other DNA sequences with the same CDR3. This chain joins TRBV6-5 and TRBJ2-7, with 8 bases aligning to TRBD1. With 0 bases clipped from V and 4 bases from J, the junction kept 5 bases outside the gene matches. The CDR3 runs 15 residues. Germline assignment: CDR1 MNHEY and CDR2 SVGAGI. CDR3 sequence: CASSYSGTGLYEQYF. For the CDR3, the DNA is TGTGCCAGCAGTTACTCCGGGACAGGTCTGTACGAGCAGTACTTC.

This chain joins TRBV27 and TRBJ1-5, with D maybe TRBD1 (5 bases). V lost 1 base, J lost 0 bases, and 13 bases lay in between. CDR1 and CDR2 (germline): MNHEY, SMNVEV (reference sequence). The CDR3 totals 17 residues. The CDR3 spells CASSLYPPQGSNQPQHF. DNA for the CDR3: TGTGCCAGCAGTTTATACCCTCCGCAGGGTAGCAATCAGCCCCAGCATTTT.

This clone was counted a few times. Other DNA sequences from this sample encode an identical CDR3 as well. The chain carries TRBV20-1 and TRBJ1-1; no reliable D call. Germline V gene lookup returns CDR1 DFQATT and CDR2 SNEGSKA (reference sequence). CDR3 length: 11 amino acids. Trimming removed 5 bases from V and 0 bases from J, with 4 bases in between. CDR3 residues: CSAPVNTEAFF. For the CDR3, the DNA is TGCAGTGCTCCGGTGAACACTGAAGCTTTCTTT.

The chain uses TRBV7-2 and TRBJ2-3, with 9 bases aligning to TRBD2. V lost 3 bases to trimming and J lost 7 bases; unmatched junction nucleotides: 5. The length of the CDR3 is 14 residues. CDR1 SGHTA and CDR2 FQGNSA come from the germline V gene. The CDR3 DNA reads TGTGCCAGCAGCTTGGGTCTAGCGGGAAATACGCAGTATTTT. This sequence encodes CASSLGLAGNTQYF. Combining the CDR3 with reference TRBV7-2 and TRBJ2-3 gives the whole variable domain GAGVSQSPSNKVTEKGKDVELRCDPISGHTALYWYRQSLGQGLEFLIYFQGNSAPDKSGLPSDRFSAERTGGSVSTLTIQRTQQEDSAVYLCASSLGLAGNTQYFGPGTRLTVL.

The V gene is TRBV11-1, the J gene TRBJ2-2; TRBD1 agrees at 9 bases. After removal of 3 bases from V and 3 bases from J, the junction contained 5 bases not matched to a gene. The CDR3 is 16 residues long. CDR1 is SGHAT and CDR2 is FQDESV in the germline V gene (reference sequence). The CDR3 is CASSFARQGDTGELFF. CDR3 DNA: TGTGCCAGCAGCTTTGCGCGACAGGGGGACACCGGGGAGCTGTTTTTT.

The CDR3 region is CASTSLAGRNIQYF. CDR3 DNA sequence: TGTGCCAGTACTTCGCTGGCGGGAAGGAACATTCAGTACTTC. The rearrangement uses TRBV19 and TRBJ2-4, with a weak D call TRBD2 (6 bases). CDR1 is LNHDA and CDR2 is SQIVND in the germline V gene (reference sequence). This CDR3 has 14 amino acids. The ends were cut back, 7 bases at V and 7 bases at J, with 17 bases in the middle.

The rearrangement links TRBV5-1 to TRBJ1-2, with TRBD1 as a possible D gene (6 bases). Trimming removed 3 bases from V and 7 bases from J, with 13 bases in between. The CDR3 runs to 13 residues. Germline assignment: CDR1 SGHRS and CDR2 YFSETQ. The CDR3 DNA sequence: TGCGCCAGCAGCTCGCAACAGGGTCTTGGCTACACCTTC. It codes for CASSSQQGLGYTF.

CDR3 in amino acids: CASSREPLGGNQPQHF. The CDR3, as DNA: TGCGCCAGCAGCCGAGAACCCTTAGGAGGCAATCAGCCCCAGCATTTT. This chain uses TRBV5-1 with TRBJ1-5; D not certain. This CDR3 contains 16 residues. Trimming took off 4 bases at V and 2 bases at J, with 16 bases between the two ends. Looked up from germline, CDR1 is SGHRS and CDR2 is YFSETQ.

This clone was found a few times. V usage is TRBV6-1 and J usage is TRBJ1-2; 9 nucleotides line up with TRBD1. Trimming removed 2 bases from V and 10 bases from J; junction bases left unmatched: 14. Germline-derived CDR1 and CDR2 are MNHNS and SASEGT. The CDR3 length is 16 residues. The DNA of the CDR3 is TGTGCCAGCAGTGAATTGATCCGAAACAGGGGGCCCGCCTACACCTTC. This codes for CASSELIRNRGPAYTF.

This clone was picked up a small number of times. The CDR3 DNA reads as TGCGCCAGCAGCCAAGCGATTCGGGATACGCAGTATTTT. Translated, it gives CASSQAIRDTQYF. This chain joins TRBV4-3 and TRBJ2-3, with D unresolved. Per the germline V gene, CDR1 is LGHNA and CDR2 is YSLEER. Trimming pared 1 base from V and 6 bases from J, leaving 8 bases between. CDR3 length: 13 amino acids.

This chain joins TRBV19 and TRBJ1-5; 7 nucleotides match TRBD1. The ends lost 3 bases at V and 0 bases at J; junction bases unmatched: 11. The CDR3 consists of 18 residues. Germline V gene lookup returns CDR1 LNHDA and CDR2 SQIVND (reference sequence). DNA of the CDR3: TGTGCCAGTAGTATCGTACAGGGGAAACTATATAGCAATCAGCCCCAGCATTTT. Protein product: CASSIVQGKLYSNQPQHF.

This clone was found once. The rearrangement joins TRBV7-6 to TRBJ2-2, with TRBD2 identical over 9 bases. V lost 4 bases, J lost 3 bases, and 3 bases stayed unmatched. CDR3 size: 15 residues. Germline V CDR1 and CDR2: SGHVS, FNYEAQ. The CDR3 sequence: CASSSGLADTGELFF. The CDR3 DNA is TGTGCCAGCAGCTCGGGACTAGCCGACACCGGGGAGCTGTTTTTT. The full variable domain, rest sourced from reference TRBV7-6 and TRBJ2-2, is GAGVSQSPRYKVTKRGQDVALRCDPISGHVSLYWYRQALGQGPEFLTYFNYEAQQDKSGLPNDRFSAERPEGSISTLTIQRTEQRDSAMYRCASSSGLADTGELFFGEGSRLTVL.